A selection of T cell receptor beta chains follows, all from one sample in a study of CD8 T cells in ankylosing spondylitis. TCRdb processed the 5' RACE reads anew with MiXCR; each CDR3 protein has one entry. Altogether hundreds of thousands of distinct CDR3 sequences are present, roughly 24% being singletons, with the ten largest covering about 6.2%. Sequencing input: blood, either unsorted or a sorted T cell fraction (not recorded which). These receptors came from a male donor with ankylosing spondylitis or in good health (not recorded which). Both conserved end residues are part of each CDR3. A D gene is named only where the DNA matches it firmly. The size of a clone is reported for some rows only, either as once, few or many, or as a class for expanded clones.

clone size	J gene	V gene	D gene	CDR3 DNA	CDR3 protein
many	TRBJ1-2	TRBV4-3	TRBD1	TGCGCCAGCAGCCAGCTGGGACAGCACTATGGCTACACCTTC	CASSQLGQHYGYTF
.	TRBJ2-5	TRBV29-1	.	TGCAGCGGGGCAGGGAATCAAGAGACCCAGTACTTC	CSGAGNQETQYF
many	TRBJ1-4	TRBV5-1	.	TGCGCCAGCAGCTCCTCGGGGGCAGCTCTTAATGAAAAACTGTTTTTT	CASSSSGAALNEKLFF
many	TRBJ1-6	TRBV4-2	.	TGTGCCAGCAGCCAAGAAGGGAGCTCCTATAATTCACCCCTCCACTTT	CASSQEGSSYNSPLHF
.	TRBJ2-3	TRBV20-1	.	TGCAGTGCTCTTAGCGGCATCACAGATACGCAGTATTTT	CSALSGITDTQYF
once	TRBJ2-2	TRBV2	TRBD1	TGTGCCAGCAGCAGGGACAGGGGGAGGACCGGGGAGCTGTTTTTT	CASSRDRGRTGELFF
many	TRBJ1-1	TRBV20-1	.	TGCAGTGCTAGAGAAGGGGGGACTGAAGCTTTCTTT	CSAREGGTEAFF
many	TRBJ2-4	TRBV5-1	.	TGCGCCAGCAGCTTGGAGCCGCAGGGAAACATTCAGTACTTC	CASSLEPQGNIQYF
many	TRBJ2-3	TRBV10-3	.	TGTGCCATCAGTGAGTCCCCAGCAGGACGATCAGATACGCAGTATTTT	CAISESPAGRSDTQYF
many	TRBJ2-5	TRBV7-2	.	TGTGCCAGCAGCTTCCGGCGGTCGGTCGAGACCCAGTACTTC	CASSFRRSVETQYF
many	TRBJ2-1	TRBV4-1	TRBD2	TGCGCCAGCAGGTTCCACTTAGCGGGAGGCGGGGCCGTTGAGCAGTTCTTC	CASRFHLAGGGAVEQFF
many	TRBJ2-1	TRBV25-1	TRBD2	TGTGCCAGCAGGGCCACCAGGTCCGGGGCGGGAGCCCGAAATGAGCAGTTCTTC	CASRATRSGAGARNEQFF
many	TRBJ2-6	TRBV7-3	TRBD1	TGTGCCAGCAGCCAGACAGGGGGCATAGGGGCCAACGTCCTGACTTTC	CASSQTGGIGANVLTF
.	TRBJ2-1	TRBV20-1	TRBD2	TGCAGTGCTAGAGAACCTAGCGGGAGCTCCTACAATGAGCAGTTCTTC	CSAREPSGSSYNEQFF
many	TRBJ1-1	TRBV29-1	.	TGCAGCGTTGGGGGGGCTGAAGCTTTCTTT	CSVGGAEAFF
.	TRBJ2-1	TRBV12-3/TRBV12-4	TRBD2	TGTGCCAGCAGTTTCGCGGGAGGGCTCAAATTCTTC	CASSFAGGLKFF
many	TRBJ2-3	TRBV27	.	TGTGCCAGCAGTTTATTGCATCCCACAGATACGCAGTATTTT	CASSLLHPTDTQYF
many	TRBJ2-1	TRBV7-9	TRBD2	TGTGCCAGCAGCTTTCCCGGGAGGGAAAATGAGCAGTTCTTC	CASSFPGRENEQFF
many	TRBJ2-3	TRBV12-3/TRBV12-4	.	TGTGCCAGCAGCCCGACACCGTACACAGATACGCAGTATTTT	CASSPTPYTDTQYF
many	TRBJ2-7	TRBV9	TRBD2	TGTGCCAGCAGCGTAGCTCTCCTAGCGGGAGAACTACCCTACGAGCAGTACTTC	CASSVALLAGELPYEQYF
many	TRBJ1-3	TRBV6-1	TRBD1	TGTGCCAGCGGAGGGACAGGGCCTTCTGGAAACACCATATATTTT	CASGGTGPSGNTIYF
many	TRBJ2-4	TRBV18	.	TGTGCCAGCTCACCAGTCTCCGGGAGTGACATTCAGTACTTC	CASSPVSGSDIQYF
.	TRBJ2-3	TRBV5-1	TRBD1	TGCGCCAGCAGCGGGGGACAGGGGACGGGGACGCAGTATTTT	CASSGGQGTGTQYF
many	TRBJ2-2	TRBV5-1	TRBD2	TGCGCCAGTCGACTAGCGGGAGGCGAGGAGCTGTTTTTT	CASRLAGGEELFF
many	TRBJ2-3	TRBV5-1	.	TGCGCCAGCAGCGGTAGAGGTGGCGAGACAGATACGCAGTATTTT	CASSGRGGETDTQYF
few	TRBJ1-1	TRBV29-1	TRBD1	TGCAGCTCCCGGGACAGGGGGAACACTGAAGCTTTCTTT	CSSRDRGNTEAFF
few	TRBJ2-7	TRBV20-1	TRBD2	TGCAGTGCCCCGACCGGGACTAGCGGGAGCTCCTACGAGCAGTACTTC	CSAPTGTSGSSYEQYF
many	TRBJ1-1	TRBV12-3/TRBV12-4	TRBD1	TGTGCCAGCAGCCTGGACAGGGGCACTGAAGCTTTCTTT	CASSLDRGTEAFF
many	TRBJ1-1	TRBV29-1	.	TGCAGCGTTGAAGGCTTTCGGAAAAACACTGAAGCTTTCTTT	CSVEGFRKNTEAFF
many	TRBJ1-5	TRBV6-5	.	TGTGCCAGCAGTTACCTTCCCCTGGGTTATAGCAATCAGCCCCAGCATTTT	CASSYLPLGYSNQPQHF
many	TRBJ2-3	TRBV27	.	TGTGCCAGCAGTTTAAACCGCCCAGGTAGCGACACGCAGTATTTT	CASSLNRPGSDTQYF
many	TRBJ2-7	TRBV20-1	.	TGCAGTGCCCCGACTCGCTTCGGGGAGCAGTACTTC	CSAPTRFGEQYF
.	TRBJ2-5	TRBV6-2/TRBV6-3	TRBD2	TGTGCCAGCAGTCGTGGGACTAGCGGGATAGAGACCCAGTACTTC	CASSRGTSGIETQYF
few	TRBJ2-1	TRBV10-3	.	TGTGCCATCAGTAGGGGAAACTACAATGAGCAGTTCTTC	CAISRGNYNEQFF
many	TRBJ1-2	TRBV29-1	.	TGCAGCGTTGAAAGCGGAGGGTTTGCCTATGGCTACACCTTC	CSVESGGFAYGYTF
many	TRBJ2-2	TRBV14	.	TGTGCCAGCAGCCAATTGGGACCGGGGGAGCTGTTTTTT	CASSQLGPGELFF
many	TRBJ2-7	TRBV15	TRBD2	TGTGCCACCAGCAGAGTGGTGACTAGCGGGAGGGCCGGTGAGCAGTACTTC	CATSRVVTSGRAGEQYF
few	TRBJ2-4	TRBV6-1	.	TGTGCCAGCAGCCCAGGGGATTTGGCCAAAAACATTCAGTACTTC	CASSPGDLAKNIQYF
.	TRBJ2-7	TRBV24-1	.	TGTGCCACCAGTGATGCGGGGGCGCGCAACGAGCAGTACTTC	CATSDAGARNEQYF
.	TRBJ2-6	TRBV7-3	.	TGTGCCAGCAGCCCCACGGGGGGCACTGGGGCCAACGTCCTGACTTTC	CASSPTGGTGANVLTF
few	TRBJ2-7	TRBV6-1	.	TGTGCCAGCAGTAGCACCGGGACGGACCTCTACGAGCAGTACTTC	CASSSTGTDLYEQYF
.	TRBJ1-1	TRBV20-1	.	TGCAGTGCTAGAGTGGGAGACACTGAAGCTTTCTTT	CSARVGDTEAFF
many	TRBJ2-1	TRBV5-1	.	TGCGCCAGCAGCTTGCGAGACGGATCCTACAATGAGCAGTTCTTC	CASSLRDGSYNEQFF
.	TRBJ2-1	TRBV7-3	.	TGTGCCAGCAGCACCTACCGGGACAATGAGCAGTTCTTC	CASSTYRDNEQFF
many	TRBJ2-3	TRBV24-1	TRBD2	TGTGCCACCAGTGGAGCGGGAGGTGTCACAGATACGCAGTATTTT	CATSGAGGVTDTQYF